This is a list of T cell receptor beta chains from one sample in a study of early T cells in non-severe SARS-CoV-2 infection. MiXCR, applied by TCRdb to the 5' RACE reads, yields one record per CDR3 protein. The sample yields about 22,000 distinct CDR3 sequences, 4% to 5.5% seen once. The sequencing input was whole blood. All receptors derive from an adult who was a healthcare worker with PCR-confirmed SARS-CoV-2 infection or an uninfected control (not recorded which). Both conserved end residues are part of each CDR3. D genes are given only for firm matches. Size values are once, few and many counts, or a class for expanded clones, and some rows have none.

v_gene: TRBV19; j_gene: TRBJ1-2; d_gene: -; abundance: few; CDR3aa: CASSTTGAYGYTF; CDR3nt: TGTGCCAGTAGTACGACAGGCGCGTATGGCTACACCTTC
v_gene: TRBV19; j_gene: TRBJ2-7; d_gene: TRBD1; abundance: few; CDR3aa: CASSWTGDSYEQYF; CDR3nt: TGTGCCAGTAGTTGGACAGGGGACTCCTACGAGCAGTACTTC
v_gene: TRBV20-1; j_gene: TRBJ2-4; d_gene: -; abundance: -; CDR3aa: CSARRWAKGTLQNIQYF; CDR3nt: TGCAGTGCTAGAAGGTGGGCAAAAGGGACTCTCCAAAACATTCAGTACTTC
v_gene: TRBV10-3; j_gene: TRBJ2-7; d_gene: -; abundance: many; CDR3aa: CAISESTREQYF; CDR3nt: TGTGCCATCAGTGAGTCGACGCGCGAGCAGTACTTC
v_gene: TRBV7-2; j_gene: TRBJ2-2; d_gene: TRBD2; abundance: many; CDR3aa: CASSAGLVSGELFF; CDR3nt: TGTGCCAGCAGCGCCGGACTAGTGTCTGGGGAGCTGTTTTTT
v_gene: TRBV7-8; j_gene: TRBJ1-1; d_gene: TRBD1; abundance: many; CDR3aa: CASSLRQGVTEAFF; CDR3nt: TGTGCCAGCAGCCTACGACAGGGGGTGACTGAAGCTTTCTTT
v_gene: TRBV7-2; j_gene: TRBJ2-5; d_gene: -; abundance: many; CDR3aa: CASSSIGSQETQYF; CDR3nt: TGTGCCAGCAGCTCCATAGGCTCCCAAGAGACCCAGTACTTC
v_gene: TRBV4-2; j_gene: TRBJ2-1; d_gene: TRBD1; abundance: -; CDR3aa: CASSLYRDRPVNEQFF; CDR3nt: TGTGCCAGCAGCCTCTACCGGGACAGGCCTGTCAATGAGCAGTTCTTC
v_gene: TRBV20-1; j_gene: TRBJ2-7; d_gene: TRBD1; abundance: -; CDR3aa: CSARGTGGIEQYF; CDR3nt: TGCAGTGCTAGGGGGACAGGGGGGATTGAGCAGTACTTC
v_gene: TRBV29-1; j_gene: TRBJ2-3; d_gene: -; abundance: many; CDR3aa: CSVAQIADTQYF; CDR3nt: TGCAGCGTAGCACAAATAGCAGATACGCAGTATTTT
v_gene: TRBV20-1; j_gene: TRBJ2-7; d_gene: -; abundance: many; CDR3aa: CSAQKELSITRQYF; CDR3nt: TGCAGTGCCCAGAAAGAGCTATCCATTACGAGGCAATACTTC
v_gene: TRBV28; j_gene: TRBJ2-5; d_gene: -; abundance: many; CDR3aa: CASSFGNQETQYF; CDR3nt: TGTGCCAGCAGTTTCGGCAACCAAGAGACCCAGTACTTC
v_gene: TRBV10-3; j_gene: TRBJ2-5; d_gene: TRBD2; abundance: many; CDR3aa: CAISDRTSRASSQETQYF; CDR3nt: TGTGCCATCAGTGATAGGACTAGCCGGGCTAGTAGTCAAGAGACCCAGTACTTC
v_gene: TRBV2; j_gene: TRBJ2-3; d_gene: -; abundance: many; CDR3aa: CASSVSSLGHTQYF; CDR3nt: TGTGCCAGCAGTGTATCTTCTCTGGGCCATACGCAGTATTTT
v_gene: TRBV12-3/TRBV12-4; j_gene: TRBJ1-4; d_gene: -; abundance: -; CDR3aa: CASSPGGDSNEKLFF; CDR3nt: TGTGCCAGCAGTCCCGGGGGGGATTCCAATGAAAAACTGTTTTTT
v_gene: TRBV7-9; j_gene: TRBJ2-7; d_gene: TRBD1; abundance: many; CDR3aa: CASSPGQGSLLEQYF; CDR3nt: TGTGCCAGCAGCCCGGGACAGGGAAGTCTTCTCGAGCAGTACTTC